These T cell receptor beta chains were read from a single sample in a study of cytomegalovirus exposure and HLA in healthy donors. Clones were read by immunoSEQ multiplex PCR, and TCRdb kept only the in-frame ones, dropping some. The sample records a few hundred thousand clones, 80% being singletons. Sample: PBMCs. Receptors were obtained from a girl aged 2-10 years in good health and CMV-seronegative. Both conserved end residues are part of each CDR3. D genes are given only for firm matches. A row's size may be missing; if present it is once, few, many or a size class.

. TRBJ2-7 . TRBV4-2 CASSLSRVSSYEQYF TGTGCCAGCAGCCTATCTCGGGTCAGTTCCTACGAGCAGTACTTC
. TRBJ1-2 . TRBV19 CASSISRANYGYTF TGTGCCAGTAGTATCTCCAGGGCCAACTATGGCTACACCTTC
TRBD1 TRBJ1-6 few TRBV19 CASSSDRIYNSPLHF TGTGCCAGTAGTTCGGACAGGATCTATAATTCACCCCTCCACTTT
. TRBJ1-5 once TRBV6-5 CASSYGRDSNQPQHF TGTGCCAGCAGTTACGGCAGGGATAGCAATCAGCCCCAGCATTTT
. TRBJ2-7 . TRBV6-5 CASSYVLSSYEQYF TGTGCCAGCAGTTACGTGCTGAGCTCCTACGAGCAGTACTTC
TRBD2 TRBJ2-7 few TRBV7-2 CASSLVRSAGEYEQYF TGTGCCAGCAGCTTAGTCCGTTCCGCGGGAGAATACGAGCAGTACTTC
. TRBJ1-5 . TRBV19 CASRRQISNQPQHF TGTGCCAGTCGTAGGCAGATCAGCAATCAGCCCCAGCATTTT
TRBD2 TRBJ2-7 once TRBV7-8 CASSLDLEPGLAGGTYEQYF TGTGCCAGCAGCTTAGACTTAGAGCCGGGACTAGCGGGAGGGACCTACGAGCAGTACTTC
. TRBJ2-7 . TRBV27 CASSLSGGEQYF TGTGCCAGCAGTTTATCCGGGGGCGAGCAGTACTTC
. TRBJ1-2 . TRBV28 CASGSRAGGERYTF TGTGCCAGCGGATCCCGGGCGGGGGGGGAACGGTACACCTTC
TRBD2 TRBJ2-7 . TRBV4-1 CASSREGGTYEQYF TGCGCCAGCTCTCGGGAGGGGGGAACCTACGAGCAGTACTTC
. TRBJ1-6 . TRBV7-2 CASSLVGGNSPLHF TGTGCCAGCAGCTTAGTGGGGGGGAATTCACCCCTCCACTTT
. TRBJ1-2 . TRBV14 CASSQRISGSDGYTF TGTGCCAGCAGCCAGAGAATATCGGGGAGTGATGGCTACACCTTC
TRBD1 TRBJ1-5 . TRBV7-8 CASSPGQAGIDQPQHF TGTGCCAGCAGCCCAGGACAGGCGGGAATCGATCAGCCCCAGCATTTT
. TRBJ2-7 . TRBV27 CASSPSFPKTGRYRNEQYF TGTGCCAGCAGTCCCTCCTTCCCTAAAACAGGGCGTTACAGGAACGAGCAGTACTTC
TRBD1 TRBJ1-1 few TRBV10-3 CAIKGQGTNTEAFF TGTGCCATCAAAGGACAGGGGACAAACACTGAAGCTTTCTTT
TRBD1 TRBJ1-2 . TRBV10-3 CAIRQGVFSGYTF TGTGCCATCAGGCAGGGGGTTTTCTCTGGCTACACCTTC
TRBD1 TRBJ2-3 . TRBV28 CASSPTGQGSDTQYF TGTGCCAGCAGTCCCACGGGACAGGGGTCAGATACGCAGTATTTT
. TRBJ2-7 . TRBV7-7 CASSQGPYSSYEQYF TGTGCCAGCAGCCAGGGTCCGTACAGCTCCTACGAGCAGTACTTC
. TRBJ2-7 . TRBV6-6 CASSYPPRGSPDEQYF TGTGCCAGCAGTTACCCCCCCCGGGGGTCCCCTGACGAGCAGTACTTC
. TRBJ1-5 . TRBV19 CASSPLDSRNQPQHF TGTGCCAGTAGTCCCCTGGACAGCCGGAATCAGCCCCAGCATTTT
TRBD2 TRBJ2-5 . TRBV9 CASSVSSGGETQYF TGTGCCAGCAGCGTGTCTAGCGGGGGGGAGACCCAGTACTTC
. TRBJ1-2 . TRBV7-8 CASSPWAAANYGYTF TGTGCCAGCAGCCCTTGGGCTGCAGCTAACTATGGCTACACCTTC
. TRBJ1-1 once TRBV29-1 CSVEGSGGVEAFF TGCAGCGTGGAAGGGTCGGGGGGCGTAGAAGCTTTCTTT
TRBD1 TRBJ2-6 . TRBV7-9 CASSTGQGFGANVLTF TGTGCCAGCAGCACGGGACAGGGGTTTGGGGCCAACGTCCTGACTTTC
. TRBJ1-3 once TRBV9 CASSVSGLLSSGNTIYF TGTGCCAGCAGCGTATCCGGACTCTTAAGCTCTGGAAACACCATATATTTT
. TRBJ2-2 . TRBV5-1 CASSLLDRAGTGELFF TGCGCCAGCAGCCTCCTGGATCGGGCGGGGACCGGGGAGCTGTTTTTT
TRBD2 TRBJ2-3 . TRBV7-2 CASSLWGGGSDTQYF TGTGCCAGCAGCTTATGGGGCGGGGGGTCAGATACGCAGTATTTT
TRBD1 TRBJ1-2 few TRBV5-1 CASSHKDRARGYTF TGCGCCAGCAGCCATAAGGACAGGGCAAGAGGCTACACCTTC
. TRBJ2-7 . TRBV28 CASNTPGLMIYEQYF TGTGCCAGCAACACACCGGGACTCATGATCTACGAGCAGTACTTC
TRBD1 TRBJ2-2 few TRBV5-1 CASMHGTVNTGELFF TGCGCCAGTATGCACGGGACAGTGAACACCGGGGAGCTGTTTTTT
TRBD1 TRBJ2-3 . TRBV6-5 CASSDQGAGHTQYF TGTGCCAGCAGTGACCAGGGGGCGGGTCATACGCAGTATTTT
. TRBJ2-5 . TRBV13 CASSAGFRQETQYF TGTGCCAGCAGCGCCGGTTTCAGGCAAGAGACCCAGTACTTC
. TRBJ2-1 . TRBV27 CASSAPTGPYNEQFF TGTGCCAGCAGTGCCCCCACGGGTCCCTACAATGAGCAGTTCTTC
. TRBJ2-7 few TRBV9 CASSPKKLAPGEQYF TGTGCCAGCAGCCCAAAGAAACTGGCCCCGGGGGAGCAGTACTTC
. TRBJ2-7 . TRBV27 CASSLRRRGGYEQYF TGTGCCAGCAGTTTACGGAGGCGGGGAGGTTACGAGCAGTACTTC
. TRBJ2-7 . TRBV7-9 CASVSGGGSAYEQYF TGTGCCAGCGTCTCCGGGGGCGGGAGTGCGTACGAGCAGTACTTC
TRBD2 TRBJ2-1 . TRBV9 CASSGPGLVYNEQFF TGTGCCAGCAGTGGCCCGGGACTAGTTTACAATGAGCAGTTCTTC
TRBD2 TRBJ2-1 . TRBV29-1 CSVAGLVGGEQFF TGCAGCGTTGCAGGACTAGTTGGGGGTGAGCAGTTCTTC
. TRBJ1-6 . TRBV28 CASSLDSKPYNSPLHF TGTGCCAGCAGTTTGGACAGCAAACCCTATAATTCACCCCTCCACTTT
TRBD2 TRBJ2-5 . TRBV28 CASSLPLSGAFQETQYF TGTGCCAGCAGTCTCCCCCTTAGCGGGGCATTCCAAGAGACCCAGTACTTC
TRBD1 TRBJ2-2 . TRBV5-1 CASSSGTGNSGELFF TGCGCCAGCAGCTCCGGGACAGGGAACTCCGGGGAGCTGTTTTTT
. TRBJ1-5 . TRBV28 CASSLLRGPWDQPQHF TGTGCCAGCAGTTTGTTGAGAGGCCCCTGGGATCAGCCCCAGCATTTT
TRBD1 TRBJ1-2 few TRBV28 CASSLTGDYGYTF TGTGCCAGCAGTCTGACAGGGGACTATGGCTACACCTTC
TRBD2 TRBJ2-3 . TRBV18 CASSPSGSQNTQYF TGTGCCAGCTCACCGAGCGGGAGCCAAAATACGCAGTATTTT
TRBD2 TRBJ2-7 . TRBV4-1 CASSPVLGTSSGSPYEQYF TGCGCCAGCAGCCCAGTCCTAGGGACGAGTAGCGGGAGTCCCTACGAGCAGTACTTC
TRBD1 TRBJ2-1 . TRBV7-9 CASSLGQGPYNEQFF TGTGCCAGCAGCTTGGGACAGGGTCCCTACAATGAGCAGTTCTTC
. TRBJ2-2 . TRBV2 CASSFRGFTGELFF TGTGCCAGCAGTTTTCGGGGGTTCACCGGGGAGCTGTTTTTT
. TRBJ2-1 . TRBV6-5 CASSYSILGDEQFF TGTGCCAGCAGTTACTCGATATTAGGGGATGAGCAGTTCTTC
. TRBJ2-4 . TRBV7-9 CASSLAGSPPIQYF TGTGCCAGCAGCTTAGCAGGGAGTCCCCCCATTCAGTACTTC
TRBD1 TRBJ2-7 few TRBV5-1 CASSLASGTGGSYEQYF TGCGCCAGCAGCTTGGCCTCCGGGACAGGGGGCTCCTACGAGCAGTACTTC
. TRBJ1-1 . TRBV28 CASSEQGTEAFF TGTGCCAGCAGCGAACAGGGCACTGAAGCTTTCTTT
TRBD1 TRBJ1-5 . TRBV6-1 CASSALGQGIRTLNQPQHF TGTGCCAGCAGTGCACTGGGACAGGGGATACGAACTTTAAATCAGCCCCAGCATTTT
. TRBJ2-1 . TRBV28 CASSLPLNPWTMPYNEQFF TGTGCCAGCAGTTTACCCCTCAACCCCTGGACTATGCCCTACAATGAGCAGTTCTTC
TRBD2 TRBJ2-1 . TRBV4-2 CASSHGEREVSSYNEQFF TGTGCCAGCAGCCACGGCGAGCGGGAGGTGAGCTCCTACAATGAGCAGTTCTTC
. TRBJ2-5 . TRBV2 CASGRGHQETQYF TGTGCCAGCGGCAGGGGCCACCAAGAGACCCAGTACTTC